The sequence of this TCR beta chain was determined in a study of graft-versus-host responses after intestinal transplantation. For the study at large: Transplant recipients had multivisceral, liver-intestinal, or isolated intestinal grafts. Recipients across the board were started on anti-thymocyte globulin induction, then kept on tacrolimus and steroids for approximately three years. Broader study findings: Patients who carried graft-donor T cell macrochimerism also had high graft-versus-host to host-versus-graft clonal ratios in their allografts. Early after transplant, HvG declines were associated with peak levels of circulating GvH clones.

Generated by immunoSEQ multiplex PCR, the TCRdb table keeps only in-frame clones and is missing some. Among more than 95,000 clones listed, around 90% were seen once. A note on this clone: As yet, its antigen is unknown.

The germline V gene has CDR1 SGHTA and CDR2 FQGNSA. This CDR3 spans 16 amino acids. V shed 0 bases and J 6 bases; nucleotides not matched to a gene: 8. The chain combines TRBV7-2 with TRBJ1-2; 9 bases match TRBD1. The TCR was taken from a human donor who received an intestinal transplant. This material consisted of unstimulated CD4+ T cells sorted from spleen or lymph node cells, taken before intestinal transplant. This CDR3 reads CASSLAPGQGIHGYTF. CDR3 DNA sequence: TGTGCCAGCAGCTTAGCGCCGGGACAGGGAATCCATGGCTACACCTTC.